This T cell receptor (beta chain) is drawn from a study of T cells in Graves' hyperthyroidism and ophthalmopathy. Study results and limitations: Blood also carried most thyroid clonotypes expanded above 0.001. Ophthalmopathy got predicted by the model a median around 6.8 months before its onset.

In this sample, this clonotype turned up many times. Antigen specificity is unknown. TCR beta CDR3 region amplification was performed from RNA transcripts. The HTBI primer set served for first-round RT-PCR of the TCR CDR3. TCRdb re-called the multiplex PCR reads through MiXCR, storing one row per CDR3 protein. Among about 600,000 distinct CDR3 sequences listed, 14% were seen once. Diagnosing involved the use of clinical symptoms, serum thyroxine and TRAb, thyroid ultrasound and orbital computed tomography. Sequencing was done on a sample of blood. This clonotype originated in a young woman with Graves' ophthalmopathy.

The CDR3 DNA reads TGTGCCAGCAGTTTTGCGCGGCTAGCGGGAGCTCATGAGCAGTTCTTC. Translation gives CASSFARLAGAHEQFF. V usage is TRBV28 and J usage is TRBJ2-1, with 10 bases matching TRBD2. CDR1 and CDR2 from the germline V gene are MDHEN and SYDVKM. The V segment lost 3 bases and the J segment 8 bases; nucleotides outside the gene matches: 10. The CDR3 consists of 16 residues. Combining the CDR3 with reference TRBV28 and TRBJ2-1 gives the whole variable domain DVKVTQSSRYLVKRTGEKVFLECVQDMDHENMFWYRQDPGLGLRLIYFSYDVKMKEKGDIPEGYSVSREKKERFSLILESASTNQTSMYLCASSFARLAGAHEQFFGPGTRLTVL.